This T cell receptor (beta chain) was recorded in a study of cytomegalovirus exposure and HLA in healthy donors. Broader study findings: A later analysis found that most CMV-associated TCR beta chains appeared HLA-restricted.

Samples came from healthy bone marrow donors. Regarding this clone: Its antigen is unidentified.

The germline CDR1 and CDR2 sequences are SNHLY and FYNNEI. This CDR3 has 14 amino acids. Trimming shortened V by 3 bases and J by 4 bases, and 12 bases separated the two germline ends. The PCR contained 60 Vbeta and 13 Jbeta primers. Using immunoSEQ multiplex PCR, the repertoire was profiled, and TCRdb retains in-frame clones only, with some absent. Of about 170,000 clones detected, 79% appear once; the ten largest clones hold about 2.3%. The sample comprised PBMCs. This rearrangement joins TRBV2 to TRBJ1-1; D is undetermined. This TCR came from a woman between 50 and 59 years old in good health and CMV-seronegative. CDR3 sequence (DNA): TGTGCCAGCAGTGAGGAGAGAGTGAGCACTGAAGCTTTCTTT. Translating gives CASSEERVSTEAFF.